The source of this T cell receptor beta chain is a study of T-cell memory formation after mild COVID-19. About the study: TCR clusters were largely donor specific.

Whole-study results and caveats: Some clones that responded turned up in pre-infection memory, which suggests that cross-reactive memory joined in. Researchers could not confirm that second-wave clones peaking on day 37 targeted SARS-CoV-2. Among clones contracting day 15 to 85, CD4/CD8 was balanced, whereas later expanders leaned CD4+.

A note on this clonotype: Its antigen remains unidentified.

TCRdb analysed the 5' RACE reads with MiXCR anew, one entry per CDR3 protein. The sample lists approximately 150,000 distinct CDR3 sequences, approximately 15% occurring once. There are 15 residues in the CDR3. CDR1 SGHNT and CDR2 YENEEA come from the germline V gene. V dropped 4 bases and J dropped 2; count of bases not matched to a gene: 7. The chain has TRBV11-3 and TRBJ2-7; 8 bases agree with TRBD1. The TCR originated in an adult woman who had mild COVID-19 (a few samples of this study predate the infection). Cell type and time point are not known. Material for sequencing was PBMCs or a T cell subset sorted from them (not recorded which). The CDR3 loop reads CASSSRTGRPYEQYF. CDR3 nucleotide sequence: TGTGCCAGCAGCTCCCGGACAGGGCGCCCCTACGAGCAGTACTTC.